This T cell receptor beta chain was sequenced for a study of blood T cell repertoires in COVID-19. Study context: Samples taken during acute and convalescent COVID-19 were collected in the United States, Italy and Spain. In each case, the material was cDNA or gDNA derived from T cells, B-cell-depleted T cells, or PBMCs.

Sequencing was performed with immunoSEQ multiplex PCR; in TCRdb, only in-frame clones are kept and a portion is missing. The data hold some 130,000 clones, with around nine tenths observed a single time. Trimming removed 7 bases from V and 7 bases from J, with 11 bases in between. This CDR3 has 13 amino acids. Germline-derived CDR1 and CDR2 are SNHLY and FYNNEI. Seattle researchers signed up patients amid active infection and tracked them longitudinally. This chain links TRBV2 with TRBJ1-6; D call uncertain. The specimen was peripheral blood. The receptor comes from a woman aged 70-85 years with COVID-19, enrolled during active disease. The CDR3 coding sequence is TGTGCCAGCAACGGACTTCTCAATTCACCCCTCCACTTT. It is translated as CASNGLLNSPLHF.